This T cell receptor beta chain was sequenced during a study of identical twins. TCRdb fed the 5' RACE reads into MiXCR, producing one record per CDR3 protein. The sample records 700,000 or so distinct CDR3 sequences, around 20% being singletons. Per germline, CDR1 MNHNY and CDR2 SVGAGI (reference sequence). The V end was cut by 4 bases, the J end by 6 bases, with 6 bases between. CDR3 length: 11 residues. These sequences were also reported in another study, on T cells expressing NK-cell markers. From that report: All TCR beta repertoires analysed originated from sorted CD3+CD56+NKG2C+, CD3+CD56+NKG2C- and CD3+CD56-NKG2C+ T cells.

The chain recombines TRBV6-6 with TRBJ1-2, with no clear D. Material: PBMCs. The source is a woman between 18 and 30 years old in good health. The CDR3 here is CASSSTDGYTF. CDR3 nucleotide sequence: TGTGCCAGCAGTTCGACCGATGGCTACACCTTC.